Listed below are T cell receptor beta chains from one sample, sequenced in a study of type 1 regulatory T cells. No antigen has been assigned to these receptors. Each CDR3 protein is one row after TCRdb ran MiXCR on the reads. The profile covers some 71,000 distinct CDR3 sequences, with less than 25% appearing a single time and 8.3% taken by the ten largest. Specimen: cultured type 1 regulatory T (Tr1) cells, either the whole culture or a sorted fraction (not recorded which). Receptors originate from a human donor in good health. The CDR3 runs from the conserved cysteine through the conserved F or W. D genes are given only for firm matches. Clone size, where shown, is once, few, many, or a class for clones that have expanded.

>TRBJ2-7|TRBV5-1|NA|TRBD1
CATSLDRDYEQYF
TGCGCCACCAGCCTAGACAGGGACTACGAGCAGTACTTC
>TRBJ1-1|TRBV4-2|NA|NA
CASSQDRASDGAFF
TGTGCCAGCAGCCAAGACAGGGCCTCGGATGGAGCTTTCTTT
>TRBJ2-7|TRBV20-1|few|TRBD2
CSASGLAGVRAYEQYF
TGCAGTGCTAGTGGACTAGCGGGGGTGCGGGCCTACGAGCAGTACTTC
>TRBJ2-1|TRBV4-3|NA|NA
CASSQDPSGIGEQFF
TGCGCCAGCAGCCAAGATCCCTCGGGGATCGGGGAGCAGTTCTTC
>TRBJ2-1|TRBV7-2|few|NA
CASSLTSLDEQFF
TGTGCCAGCAGCTTAACTAGTTTGGATGAGCAGTTCTTC
>TRBJ2-7|TRBV15|NA|TRBD2
CATSKPGTSVYEQYF
TGCGCCACCAGCAAACCCGGGACTAGCGTTTACGAGCAGTACTTC
>TRBJ1-5|TRBV27|few|NA
CASSLVPDQPQHF
TGTGCCAGCAGTTTAGTTCCGGATCAGCCCCAGCATTTT
>TRBJ2-3|TRBV2|NA|TRBD2
CASIKLAGITDTQYF
TGTGCCAGCATTAAACTAGCGGGAATCACAGATACGCAGTATTTT
>TRBJ2-7|TRBV28|NA|NA
CASRPVGTYEQYF
TGTGCCAGCAGACCGGTCGGGACCTACGAGCAGTACTTC
>TRBJ2-7|TRBV3-1|few|TRBD2
CASSQSREGEQYF
TGTGCCAGCAGCCAATCGCGGGAGGGCGAGCAGTACTTC
>TRBJ2-3|TRBV5-4|NA|TRBD2
CASSPKEREGLDTQYF
TGTGCCAGCAGCCCCAAGGAGCGGGAGGGCCTAGATACGCAGTATTTT
>TRBJ1-5|TRBV6-5|few|NA
CASSQGRPNQPQHF
TGTGCCAGCAGCCAGGGACGGCCCAATCAGCCCCAGCATTTT
>TRBJ1-5|TRBV7-2|few|TRBD1
CASSPRTGVNQPQHF
TGTGCCAGCAGCCCTCGGACAGGGGTAAATCAGCCCCAGCATTTT
>TRBJ1-3|TRBV5-1|NA|TRBD1
CASRVPRGPGNTIYF
TGCGCCAGCAGGGTTCCAAGGGGGCCTGGAAACACCATATATTTT
>TRBJ2-1|TRBV2|few|TRBD1
CASSTTGGARNEQFF
TGTGCCAGCAGTACGACAGGGGGCGCTCGCAATGAGCAGTTCTTC
>TRBJ2-5|TRBV20-1|few|NA
CSARTGGAQETQYF
TGCAGTGCCAGGACTGGCGGGGCCCAAGAGACCCAGTACTTC
>TRBJ1-1|TRBV9|NA|NA
CASSSGGGGEAFF
TGTGCCAGCAGCTCCGGAGGAGGAGGTGAAGCTTTCTTT
>TRBJ2-5|TRBV2|NA|NA
CASYRAGGTQYF
TGTGCCAGCTACCGGGCCGGCGGGACCCAGTACTTC
>TRBJ2-2|TRBV6-6|NA|NA
CASSYSPGGTTTGELFF
TGTGCCAGCAGTTACTCGCCGGGCGGGACAACGACCGGGGAGCTGTTTTTT
>TRBJ2-4|TRBV20-1|few|TRBD2
CSAPRGVYIQYF
TGCAGTGCCCCTCGGGGGGTGTACATTCAGTACTTC
>TRBJ2-1|TRBV20-1|many|TRBD2
CSARTSGNRYEQFF
TGCAGTGCTAGAACTAGCGGGAATCGTTATGAGCAGTTCTTC
>TRBJ2-1|TRBV18|NA|NA
CASSAGRVYNEQFF
TGTGCCAGCTCCGCCGGGAGAGTCTACAATGAGCAGTTCTTC
>TRBJ2-4|TRBV28|few|NA
CASSFRGPVAKNIQYF
TGTGCCAGCAGTTTTCGTGGGCCAGTAGCCAAAAACATTCAGTACTTC
>TRBJ2-7|TRBV20-1|NA|NA
CSAHLSTLSYEQYF
TGCAGTGCCCACCTAAGCACCCTATCCTACGAGCAGTACTTC
>TRBJ2-5|TRBV5-1|few|TRBD1
CASSTGVAETQYF
TGCGCCAGCAGCACAGGGGTTGCAGAGACCCAGTACTTC
>TRBJ1-2|TRBV6-5|many|NA
CASSYSTQTYGYTF
TGTGCCAGCAGTTACTCGACGCAAACCTATGGCTACACCTTC
>TRBJ2-7|TRBV20-1|NA|NA
CSASRGGGPYEQYF
TGCAGTGCTAGTCGAGGAGGGGGACCCTACGAGCAGTACTTC
>TRBJ2-4|TRBV2|few|NA
CASSRQRENIQYF
TGTGCCAGCAGTCGACAGAGAGAAAACATTCAGTACTTC
>TRBJ2-5|TRBV20-1|NA|NA
CSARETQETQYF
TGCAGTGCTAGAGAAACCCAAGAGACCCAGTACTTC
>TRBJ2-3|TRBV5-1|few|NA
CASSLVSGSTDTQYF
TGCGCCAGCAGCTTGGTTTCAGGGAGCACAGATACGCAGTATTTT
>TRBJ1-6|TRBV12-3/TRBV12-4|few|NA
CASSPLYYNSPLHF
TGTGCCAGCAGCCCCTTATACTATAATTCACCCCTCCACTTT
>TRBJ2-5|TRBV6-5|many|NA
CASSNSRETQYF
TGTGCCAGCAGTAACTCGAGGGAGACCCAGTACTTC
>TRBJ1-1|TRBV18|NA|NA
CASSPIRGNTEAFF
TGTGCCAGCTCACCAATTAGGGGAAACACTGAAGCTTTCTTT
>TRBJ2-7|TRBV7-9|NA|NA
CASTPFGGGGSYEQYF
TGTGCCAGCACCCCTTTTGGGGGTGGCGGTTCGTACGAGCAGTACTTC
>TRBJ2-5|TRBV20-1|few|NA
CSARNAAQRETQYF
TGCAGTGCTAGGAATGCGGCTCAGAGGGAGACCCAGTACTTC
>TRBJ2-7|TRBV5-1|NA|NA
CAGSFTTDSYEQYF
TGCGCCGGCAGCTTTACGACAGATTCCTACGAGCAGTACTTC
>TRBJ2-5|TRBV9|NA|TRBD2
CASSVDIGLAGARQETQYF
TGTGCCAGCAGCGTCGATATCGGACTAGCGGGAGCCCGACAAGAGACCCAGTACTTC
>TRBJ1-5|TRBV30|NA|NA
CAWSRTGTSNQPQHF
TGTGCCTGGAGCCGGACGGGAACTAGCAATCAGCCCCAGCATTTT
>TRBJ2-5|TRBV5-1|many|NA
CASSENSANQETQYF
TGCGCCAGCAGCGAAAATAGCGCGAACCAAGAGACCCAGTACTTC
>TRBJ1-3|TRBV6-5|NA|NA
CASSYSWSSGNTIYF
TGTGCCAGCAGTTACTCCTGGAGCTCTGGAAACACCATATATTTT
>TRBJ1-5|TRBV14|NA|NA
CASSSGQKNQPQHF
TGTGCCAGCAGCTCAGGACAGAAGAATCAGCCCCAGCATTTT